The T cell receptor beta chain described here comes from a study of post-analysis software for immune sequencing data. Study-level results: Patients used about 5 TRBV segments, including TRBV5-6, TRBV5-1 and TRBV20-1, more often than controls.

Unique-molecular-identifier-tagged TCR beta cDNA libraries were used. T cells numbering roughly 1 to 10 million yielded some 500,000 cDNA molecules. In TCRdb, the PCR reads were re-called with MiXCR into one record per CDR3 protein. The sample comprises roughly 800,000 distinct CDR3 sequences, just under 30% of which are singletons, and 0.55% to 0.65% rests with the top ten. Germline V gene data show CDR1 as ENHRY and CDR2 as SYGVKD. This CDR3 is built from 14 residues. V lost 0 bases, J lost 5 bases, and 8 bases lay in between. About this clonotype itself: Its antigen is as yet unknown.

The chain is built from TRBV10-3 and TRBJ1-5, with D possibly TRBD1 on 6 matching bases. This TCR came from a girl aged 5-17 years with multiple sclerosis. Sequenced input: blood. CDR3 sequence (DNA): TGTGCCATCAGTGAGTCGGGGGGCCATCAGCCCCAGCATTTT. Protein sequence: CAISESGGHQPQHF.